The 16 T cell receptor beta chains reported below all come from one sample, sequenced in a study of immune evolution from preneoplasia to lung adenocarcinoma. Clones were read by immunoSEQ multiplex PCR, and TCRdb kept only the in-frame ones, dropping some. Of some 5,700 clones detected, roughly 80% appear once; the ten largest clones hold 6% to 7%. Sequences were obtained from FFPE adjacent normal lung tissue. The receptors here all came from an older donor with lung adenocarcinoma.

This chain joins TRBV4-2 and TRBJ2-3; D gene ambiguous. This CDR3 comprises 14 residues. Germline V gives CDR1 LGHNA, CDR2 YNFKEQ. V lost 3 bases and J lost 0, with 7 bases in between. The CDR3 region is CASSHGTSTDTQYF. CDR3 sequence (DNA): TGTGCCAGCAGCCACGGCACTAGCACAGATACGCAGTATTTT.

V is TRBV9 and J is TRBJ1-2, with D perhaps matching TRBD1 (6 bases). This CDR3 contains 14 residues. Trimming removed 0 bases at V and 7 bases at J, with 13 bases between. The V gene's germline CDR1 is SGDLS and CDR2 YYNGEE. The CDR3 nucleotides read TGTGCCAGCAGCGTAGCGGGGGGGCCTGGTGGCTACACCTTC. This translates into CASSVAGGPGGYTF.

The chain uses TRBV5-6 and TRBJ2-7; D gene uncertain. The ends were cut back, 0 bases at V and 2 bases at J, with 9 bases in the middle. The germline V gene has CDR1 SGHDT and CDR2 YYEEEE. CDR3 size: 14 residues. CDR3: CASSLDTRTYEQYF. The CDR3 bases are TGTGCCAGCAGCTTGGACACCCGGACCTACGAGCAGTACTTC.

The chain couples TRBV4-3 to TRBJ2-5, with D perhaps TRBD2 (6 bases). Germline values: CDR1 LGHNA, CDR2 YSLEER. V lost 3 bases and J lost 11, with 22 bases in between. This CDR3 spans 15 amino acids. CDR3 bases: TGCGCCAGCAGCCACCAACGGGACTCCTCCCGAGAGCAGTACTTC. Translation gives CASSHQRDSSREQYF.

The gene calls are TRBV28 and TRBJ2-3; 8 bases match TRBD2. CDR3 size: 19 residues. CDR1 and CDR2 (germline): MDHEN, SYDVKM. After removal of 4 bases from V and 4 bases from J, the junction contained 19 bases not matched to a gene. The CDR3, as DNA: TGTGCCAGCAGTTATGACAGCCAGGTGGCGGGAGGTTGGGCAGATACGCAGTATTTT. It yields the protein CASSYDSQVAGGWADTQYF. The entire variable domain, with the rest obtained from reference TRBV28 and TRBJ2-3, is as follows: DVKVTQSSRYLVKRTGEKVFLECVQDMDHENMFWYRQDPGLGLRLIYFSYDVKMKEKGDIPEGYSVSREKKERFSLILESASTNQTSMYLCASSYDSQVAGGWADTQYFGPGTRLTVL.

The chain couples TRBV14 to TRBJ2-7; 10 bases agree with TRBD2. Germline lookup yields CDR1 SGHDN and CDR2 FVKESK. The CDR3 is 15 amino acids. The ends lost 0 bases at V and 7 bases at J; junction bases unmatched: 6. DNA for the CDR3: TGTGCCAGCAGCCAAGATGGGCTAGCGGGAGAGGAGCAGTACTTC. Translating gives CASSQDGLAGEEQYF.

The chain recombines TRBV6-5 with TRBJ1-2; 10 bases map to TRBD1. The CDR3 contains 15 residues. After removal of 0 bases from V and 2 bases from J, the junction contained 0 bases not matched to a gene. The germline V gene has CDR1 MNHEY and CDR2 SVGAGI. CDR3 residues: CASSYSTGGNYGYTF. In DNA form, the CDR3 reads TGTGCCAGCAGTTACTCGACAGGGGGCAACTATGGCTACACCTTC.

The rearrangement joins TRBV5-1 to TRBJ1-1; D is ambiguous. In germline, CDR1 is SGHRS, CDR2 YFSETQ. Trimming cost V 1 base and J 1 base, with 5 bases left between them. The CDR3 is made up of 13 amino acids. The CDR3 region has the DNA TGCGCCAGCAGCTTGATCGGGAACACTGAAGCTTTCTTT. Residues: CASSLIGNTEAFF.

This chain links TRBV7-8 with TRBJ1-5, with no clear D. The V gene's germline CDR1 is SGHVS and CDR2 FQNEAQ. V was clipped by 5 bases and J by 0 bases, with 14 bases between them. This CDR3 is built from 16 residues. The CDR3 loop is CASSRQAAYSNQPQHF. The DNA of the CDR3 is TGTGCCAGCAGCCGCCAGGCAGCCTATAGCAATCAGCCCCAGCATTTT.

This clone was found a few times. This chain links TRBV5-8 with TRBJ2-1, with 10 bases that match TRBD2. Germline V gene sequence: CDR1 SGHTS, CDR2 YDEGEE. CDR3 length equals 17 residues. The V segment lost 4 bases and the J segment 8 bases; nucleotides outside the gene matches: 15. The CDR3 reads CASSGGLLAGVSHEQFF. The DNA for the CDR3 is TGTGCCAGCAGCGGGGGGCTTCTAGCGGGAGTCTCCCATGAGCAGTTCTTC.

The chain joins TRBV2 to TRBJ2-1, with 11 bases that match TRBD2. The CDR3 is made up of 14 amino acids. Germline V gene data show CDR1 as SNHLY and CDR2 as FYNNEI. V dropped 7 bases and J dropped 4; count of bases not matched to a gene: 3. For the CDR3, the DNA is TGTGCCAGCAAAGGGACTAGCGGATACAATGAGCAGTTCTTC. As protein: CASKGTSGYNEQFF.

This clone appeared once. The rearrangement joins TRBV7-9 to TRBJ2-1; 11 positions match TRBD2. The junction had 4 bases not matched to a gene; V was cut back by 5 bases and J by 10 bases. CDR3 size: 13 residues. Germline-derived CDR1 and CDR2 are SEHNR and FQNEAQ (reference sequence). CDR3 in amino acids: CASSRGLADEQFF. The CDR3 region has the DNA TGTGCCAGCAGCCGGGGACTAGCGGACGAGCAGTTCTTC.

The chain couples TRBV27 to TRBJ2-7, with D possibly being TRBD1 (6 bases). Trimming removed 2 bases at V and 4 bases at J, with 12 bases between. CDR3 length: 14 amino acids. CDR1 and CDR2 from the germline V gene are MNHEY and SMNVEV (reference sequence). The CDR3 protein is CASSLTGKRYEQYF. As DNA, the CDR3 is TGTGCCAGCAGTTTAACAGGGAAAAGGTACGAGCAGTACTTC.

This chain joins TRBV10-3 and TRBJ2-7, with D possibly TRBD1 on 6 matching bases. The germline gives CDR1 ENHRY, CDR2 SYGVKD. V lost 2 bases to trimming and J lost 6 bases, with 17 bases between them. The CDR3 is 15 amino acids. CDR3 in DNA: TGTGCCATCAGTGAGCCTCAGGGGAAGAGTACCGAGCAGTACTTC. Translation gives CAISEPQGKSTEQYF.

This sequence joins TRBV25-1 and TRBJ1-2; no firm D call. The CDR3 consists of 12 residues. V lost 8 bases, J lost 4 bases, and 11 bases lay in between. Germline CDR1 reads MGHDK; CDR2 reads SYGVNS. The CDR3 is CASGGRGYGYTF. The CDR3 bases are TGTGCCAGCGGAGGACGGGGCTATGGCTACACCTTC.

This chain connects TRBV7-2 to TRBJ2-1; the match to TRBD2 covers 9 bases. This CDR3 region has 16 residues. CDR1 and CDR2 from the germline V gene are SGHTA and FQGNSA. J was trimmed by 0 bases and V by 1 base; bases with no gene match: 1. The CDR3 spells CASSLGSGSSYNEQFF. CDR3 nucleotides: TGTGCCAGCAGCTTAGGTAGCGGGAGCTCCTACAATGAGCAGTTCTTC. The whole variable domain, remainder taken from reference TRBV7-2 and TRBJ2-1, is GAGVSQSPSNKVTEKGKDVELRCDPISGHTALYWYRQSLGQGLEFLIYFQGNSAPDKSGLPSDRFSAERTGGSVSTLTIQRTQQEDSAVYLCASSLGSGSSYNEQFFGPGTRLTVL.